Shown below are 14 T cell receptor beta chains from a single sample sequenced in a study of T-cell reconstitution after alpha-beta-depleted transplantation in children. The library targeted TCRbeta and was prepared with unique molecular identifiers. Via MiXCR, TCRdb re-called the PCR reads, giving one row per CDR3 protein. This sample carries about 260,000 distinct CDR3 sequences, less than 9% of them seen once, and the ten largest clones take about 6.4%. The source material was PBMCs, mostly from graft donor cells, sampled 180 days after TCRalphabeta/CD19-depleted stem cell transplant. The receptors originated from a male patient younger than 18 who had a stem cell transplant for acute lymphoblastic leukemia, so the T cells may come from the graft donor.

This clonotype was counted many times. Compared with germline, one end of the junction differs, possibly owing to a read error. V gene TRBV7-7 combines with J gene TRBJ2-2; unclear D gene. The germline V gene has CDR1 SSHAT and CDR2 FNYEAQ (reference sequence). The CDR3 spans 13 residues. The CDR3, as DNA: TGTGCTAGCAGCCCATCAAGTACCGGGGAGCTGTTTTTT. This gives the protein CASSPSSTGELFF.

This clonotype showed up many times. This chain joins TRBV7-9 and TRBJ2-1; 14 bases map to TRBD2. This CDR3 spans 16 amino acids. The V and J ends lost 4 bases and 8 bases, in that order; junction bases with no gene match: 7. Germline CDR1 SEHNR, CDR2 FQNEAQ (reference sequence). The CDR3 sequence: CASSSGTSGRVDEQFF. CDR3 DNA: TGTGCCAGCAGCTCGGGGACTAGCGGGAGAGTCGATGAGCAGTTCTTC.

This clonotype has a count of ten or more. This sequence joins TRBV12-3 or TRBV12-4 and TRBJ1-2; TRBD1 matches at 11 bases. The CDR3 sequence is 15 residues long. Trimming cost V 6 bases and J 8 bases; bases outside gene matches: 11. CDR3 residues: CASSLWTGGAKGYTF. The CDR3, as DNA: TGTGCCAGCAGCCTTTGGACAGGGGGCGCGAAGGGCTACACCTTC.

Many counts were recorded for this clonotype. This chain connects TRBV20-1 to TRBJ2-5, with D maybe TRBD1 (5 bases). Trimming shortened V by 0 bases and J by 2 bases, and 13 bases separated the two germline ends. This CDR3 is built from 15 residues. The germline gives CDR1 DFQATT, CDR2 SNEGSKA (reference sequence). CDR3 amino acids: CSARDPRQLQETQYF. CDR3 in DNA: TGCAGTGCTAGAGATCCCAGACAGCTACAAGAGACCCAGTACTTC.

This clonotype occurred many times. V is TRBV4-3 and J is TRBJ1-1; D not resolved. This CDR3 comprises 17 residues. The germline V and J ends were trimmed by 1 base and 8 bases, with 23 bases remaining between them. Germline V CDR1 and CDR2: LGHNA, YSLEER. The CDR3 nucleotides read TGCGCCAGCAGCCAAGCCCGTTGGGGAGGGTCTTTGAACGAAGCTTTCTTT. Protein sequence: CASSQARWGGSLNEAFF.

This clonotype appeared many times. Here the CDR3 reads CSVVGQSYEQYF. CDR3 in DNA: TGCAGCGTTGTTGGGCAGTCCTACGAGCAGTACTTC. The V call is TRBV29-1, the J call TRBJ2-7; no clear D. CDR3 size: 12 residues. Germline V gives CDR1 SQVTM, CDR2 ANQGSEA. The V end was cut by 4 bases, the J end by 1 base, with 8 bases between.

This clonotype was counted only a few times. The chain couples TRBV19 to TRBJ1-4; tentative D call: TRBD1 (6 bases). CDR1 LNHDA and CDR2 SQIVND come from the germline V gene (reference sequence). V dropped 7 bases and J dropped 0 bases, with 15 bases sitting between them. The CDR3 is 16 residues long. This CDR3 is CASTRGDPSTNEKLFF. CDR3 DNA: TGTGCCAGTACCAGGGGAGACCCCTCAACTAATGAAAAACTGTTTTTT.

This clonotype was observed many times. The chain recombines TRBV5-1 with TRBJ1-4; D ambiguous. The CDR3 is 15 amino acids. Germline V gene sequence: CDR1 SGHRS, CDR2 YFSETQ. Deletions cut 4 bases from V and 8 bases from J, with 18 bases between. The CDR3 DNA sequence: TGCGCCAGCAGCGATCGAGGTCCCTTGAGAGAAAAACTGTTTTTT. Encoded protein: CASSDRGPLREKLFF.

This clonotype was recorded at least ten times. The V call is TRBV10-3, the J call TRBJ2-7; 7 bases match TRBD2. The trim removed 4 bases at V and 2 bases at J, leaving 5 bases unmatched. This CDR3 is built from 14 residues. Germline V gene lookup returns CDR1 ENHRY and CDR2 SYGVKD. Here the CDR3 reads CAISGTGGTYEQYF. DNA of the CDR3: TGTGCCATCAGTGGAACGGGAGGTACCTACGAGCAGTACTTC.

This clonotype was detected ten times or more. The rearrangement uses TRBV10-3 and TRBJ2-3; perhaps D is TRBD1 or TRBD2 (5 bases each). The CDR3 runs to 15 residues. Germline V gene sequence: CDR1 ENHRY, CDR2 SYGVKD. The V end lost 6 bases, the J end lost 6 bases, and 19 bases lay between the germline ends. This chain's CDR3 is CAIRTTGIIGDTQYF. DNA for the CDR3: TGTGCCATCAGGACTACAGGAATAATAGGGGATACGCAGTATTTT.

This clonotype was counted only a few times. V and J are TRBV19 and TRBJ2-2; 8 bases align to TRBD1. J gave up 5 bases and V 9 bases, and 11 bases lay outside the gene matches. Germline lookup yields CDR1 LNHDA and CDR2 SQIVND (reference sequence). The CDR3 is made up of 15 amino acids. The CDR3 DNA sequence: TGTGCCAGCAACCCGGGACAGGAACTAACCGGGGAGCTGTTTTTT. Protein sequence: CASNPGQELTGELFF.

This clonotype was counted ten times or more. The chain uses TRBV9 and TRBJ1-4; 8 bases agree with TRBD1. Germline V CDR1 and CDR2: SGDLS, YYNGEE. The CDR3 totals 15 residues. V dropped 4 bases and J dropped 8; count of bases not matched to a gene: 10. The CDR3 sequence is CASSPKDRAGEKLFF. Written as DNA, the CDR3 is TGTGCCAGCAGCCCCAAGGACAGGGCGGGGGAAAAACTGTTTTTT. Together with reference TRBV9 and TRBJ1-4, the CDR3 gives the full variable domain: DSGVTQTPKHLITATGQRVTLRCSPRSGDLSVYWYQQSLDQGLQFLIQYYNGEERAKGNILERFSAQQFPDLHSELNLSSLELGDSALYFCASSPKDRAGEKLFFGSGTQLSVL.

The V call is TRBV28, the J call TRBJ2-7, with D possibly TRBD2 on 7 matching bases. The length of the CDR3 is 15 residues. With 8 bases removed from V and 2 bases from J, the gap between germline ends came to 19 bases. Germline CDR1 is MDHEN and CDR2 is SYDVKM. In nucleotides, the CDR3 is TGTGCCAGCGGGCGGGCGGGGGCGTATCCCTACGAGCAGTACTTC. Protein: CASGRAGAYPYEQYF.

This clonotype was recorded at least ten times. The chain combines TRBV10-2 with TRBJ2-3; a weak D match, TRBD1 (6 bases). Germline lookup yields CDR1 WSHSY and CDR2 SAAADI. The V end lost 0 bases, the J end lost 5 bases, and 6 bases lay between the germline ends. This CDR3 has 13 residues. CDR3 bases: TGCGCCAGCAGTGAGTCACAGGGAGATACGCAGTATTTT. Protein: CASSESQGDTQYF.